One and the same sample provided the 18 T cell receptor beta chains below, sequenced in a study of T-cell memory formation after mild COVID-19. One entry per CDR3 protein, called by TCRdb with MiXCR from the 5' RACE reads. The sample has 200,000 or so distinct CDR3 sequences, around 15% seen once. What was sequenced was PBMCs or a T cell subset sorted from them (not recorded which). These receptors were taken from an adult woman who had mild COVID-19 (a few samples of this study predate the infection). Cell type and time point are not known.

This chain connects TRBV3-1 to TRBJ2-7; 7 nucleotides line up with TRBD2. From germline, CDR1 is LGHDT and CDR2 YNNKEL (reference sequence). This CDR3 has 13 residues. V trimming: 9 bases; J trimming: 6 bases; junction bases outside the gene matches: 11. CDR3 in DNA: TGTGCCAGATCCGGGACTACCGTCTGCGAGCAGTACTTC. Protein product: CARSGTTVCEQYF.

The CDR3 protein is CASSFGTANYEQYF. In DNA, the CDR3 is TGTGCCAGCAGCTTTGGGACGGCGAACTACGAGCAGTACTTC. The rearrangement uses TRBV7-6 and TRBJ2-7; D assignment may be TRBD1 or TRBD2 (5 bases each). The CDR3 runs to 14 residues. With 3 bases removed from V and 3 bases from J, the gap between germline ends came to 12 bases. CDR1 and CDR2 from the germline V gene are SGHVS and FNYEAQ.

This clonotype was seen a handful of times. The chain carries TRBV3-1 and TRBJ1-2; a weak D match, TRBD1 (6 bases). With 2 bases removed from V and 5 bases from J, the gap between germline ends came to 9 bases. The germline V gene has CDR1 LGHDT and CDR2 YNNKEL (reference sequence). The CDR3 spans 13 residues. The CDR3 loop reads CASSQQGRYGYTF. The CDR3 bases are TGTGCCAGCAGCCAACAGGGGAGGTATGGCTACACCTTC. Full variable domain (missing parts from reference TRBV3-1 and TRBJ1-2): DTAVSQTPKYLVTQMGNDKSIKCEQNLGHDTMYWYKQDSKKFLKIMFSYNNKELIINETVPNRFSPKSPDKAHLNLHINSLELGDSAVYFCASSQQGRYGYTFGSGTRLTVV.

The V and J genes are TRBV6-6 and TRBJ2-5; TRBD1 or TRBD2 may be the D gene (5 bases each). V was clipped by 1 base and J by 1 base, with 13 bases between them. The CDR3 is made up of 16 amino acids. CDR1 and CDR2 (germline): MNHNY, SVGAGI (reference sequence). The CDR3 bases are TGTGCCAGCAGTTACTTCGGTTTGGGGACCCAAGAGACCCAGTACTTC. This translates into CASSYFGLGTQETQYF.

This rearrangement joins TRBV5-1 to TRBJ2-1; D is perhaps TRBD1 (5 bases). CDR3 size: 14 residues. Trimming left V 0 bases short and J 6 bases short, with 10 bases between. Germline lookup yields CDR1 SGHRS and CDR2 YFSETQ. CDR3 protein: CASSLVAGINEQFF. The CDR3 DNA reads as TGCGCCAGCAGCTTGGTGGCAGGGATCAATGAGCAGTTCTTC.

In its sample, this clonotype was seen a few times. The chain couples TRBV7-9 to TRBJ2-1, with TRBD2 matching over 8 bases. Trimming at V came to 2 bases and at J to 9 bases, leaving 3 bases not matched to a gene. CDR3 length: 13 amino acids. The germline CDR1 and CDR2 sequences are SEHNR and FQNEAQ (reference sequence). The CDR3 protein is CASSLPGGIEQFF. The CDR3 nucleotides read TGTGCCAGCAGCTTACCGGGGGGGATTGAGCAGTTCTTC.

The chain uses TRBV12-3 or TRBV12-4 and TRBJ2-7; D perhaps matches TRBD2 (5 bases). V lost 3 bases to trimming and J lost 6 bases, with 21 bases between them. The CDR3 loop spans 16 amino acids. Here the CDR3 DNA reads TGTGCCAGCAGTTTCTCGGGAATGGGCCCACGCACCGAGCAGTACTTC. Translation gives CASSFSGMGPRTEQYF.

The sample holds many counts of this clonotype. The chain links TRBV27 to TRBJ2-1; D could derive from TRBD1 or TRBD2 (5 bases each). The CDR3 sequence is 13 residues long. CDR1 is MNHEY and CDR2 is SMNVEV in the germline V gene (reference sequence). V was pared by 5 bases and J by 9 bases, with 14 bases between. The CDR3 DNA is TGTGCCAGCAGTCTCCGGCCTGGGACTGAGCAGTTCTTC. This gives the protein CASSLRPGTEQFF.

This clonotype appeared a few times. This sequence joins TRBV7-2 and TRBJ1-6; 8 positions match TRBD1. CDR1 and CDR2 (germline): SGHTA, FQGNSA. This CDR3 spans 14 amino acids. V was clipped by 1 base and J by 7 bases; unmatched bases: 0. This CDR3 reads CASSLGTGNSPLHF. DNA for the CDR3: TGTGCCAGCAGCTTAGGGACAGGGAATTCACCCCTCCACTTT. Together with reference TRBV7-2 and TRBJ1-6, the CDR3 gives the full variable domain: GAGVSQSPSNKVTEKGKDVELRCDPISGHTALYWYRQSLGQGLEFLIYFQGNSAPDKSGLPSDRFSAERTGGSVSTLTIQRTQQEDSAVYLCASSLGTGNSPLHFGNGTRLTVT.

In its sample, this clonotype was seen many times. The V gene is TRBV5-1, the J gene TRBJ2-3; no reliable D call. This CDR3 contains 13 residues. Trimming removed 5 bases at V and 0 bases at J, with 7 bases between. Germline CDR1 and CDR2: SGHRS and YFSETQ. As DNA, the CDR3 is TGCGCCAGCAGTAAGGAAAGCACAGATACGCAGTATTTT. Protein product: CASSKESTDTQYF. The variable domain in full, with the rest retrieved from reference TRBV5-1 and TRBJ2-3, is KAGVTQTPRYLIKTRGQQVTLSCSPISGHRSVSWYQQTPGQGLQFLFEYFSETQRNKGNFPGRFSGRQFSNSRSEMNVSTLELGDSALYLCASSKESTDTQYFGPGTRLTVL.

This clonotype turned up a few times. The chain uses TRBV12-3 or TRBV12-4 and TRBJ2-7; the D gene is possibly TRBD1 (5 bases). Between the trimmed V and J ends, which lost 5 bases and 4 bases, there was a span of 9 bases. CDR3 size: 12 residues. The CDR3 sequence is CASSNRQYEQYF. CDR3 nucleotides: TGTGCCAGCAGTAATCGACAGTACGAGCAGTACTTC.

V is TRBV6-5 and J is TRBJ2-7; D is undetermined. V lost 7 bases and J lost 4, with 26 bases in between. Germline CDR1 and CDR2: MNHEY and SVGAGI. This CDR3 comprises 17 residues. CDR3 amino acids: CASTHLSEIRRTYEQYF. For the CDR3, the DNA is TGTGCCAGCACCCACCTTTCTGAGATCCGTCGGACGTACGAGCAGTACTTC.

The chain recombines TRBV30 with TRBJ2-7, with TRBD2 matching 12 bases. With V trimmed by 1 base and J by 1 base, 14 bases remained unmatched. The CDR3 extends over 19 amino acids. Germline CDR1 reads GTSNPN; CDR2 reads SVGIG (reference sequence). CDR3: CAWSAWTSGTTQGSYEQYF. DNA for the CDR3: TGTGCCTGGAGTGCCTGGACTAGCGGGACTACCCAGGGGTCCTACGAGCAGTACTTC. Filled out from reference TRBV30 and TRBJ2-7, the complete variable domain reads SQTIHQWPATLVQPVGSPLSLECTVEGTSNPNLYWYRQAAGRGLQLLFYSVGIGQISSEVPQNLSASRPQDRQFILSSKKLLLSDSGFYLCAWSAWTSGTTQGSYEQYFGPGTRLTVT.

This clonotype was recorded a few times. The chain recombines TRBV15 with TRBJ1-1, with D possibly being TRBD1 (6 bases). There are 15 residues in the CDR3. With 6 bases removed from V and 1 base from J, the gap between germline ends came to 15 bases. CDR1 is LNHNV and CDR2 is YYDKDF in the germline V gene (reference sequence). This CDR3 reads CATRIRGTGNTEAFF. CDR3 coding DNA: TGTGCCACCAGGATCAGGGGCACGGGGAACACTGAAGCTTTCTTT.

This sequence joins TRBV14 and TRBJ2-3; D is unclear. Trimming cost V 2 bases and J 5 bases, with 11 bases left between them. This CDR3 spans 14 amino acids. Germline V CDR1 and CDR2: SGHDN, FVKESK. CDR3 sequence (DNA): TGTGCCAGCAGCCAAAGAGGATGGAGAGATACGCAGTATTTT. It is translated as CASSQRGWRDTQYF.

The chain couples TRBV29-1 to TRBJ1-2; 9 nucleotides match TRBD1. The J segment lost 7 bases and the V segment lost 2 bases, leaving 5 bases of the junction unmatched. This CDR3 is 13 amino acids long. CDR1 is SQVTM and CDR2 is ANQGSEA in the germline V gene. The CDR3 nucleotides are TGCAGCGTTGAACGGGACAGGGTCGCTGGCTACACCTTC. It encodes CSVERDRVAGYTF.

V is TRBV4-2 and J is TRBJ1-2, with 8 bases fitting TRBD1. Germline CDR1 is LGHNA and CDR2 is YNFKEQ. Losses at the gene ends were 0 bases for V and 3 bases for J; bases not matched to a gene: 3. CDR3 length equals 15 residues. CDR3 residues: CASSQDQGADYGYTF. The CDR3 DNA follows: TGTGCCAGCAGCCAAGATCAGGGGGCGGACTATGGCTACACCTTC.

V is TRBV11-3 and J is TRBJ2-5; 11 bases are shared with TRBD1. Trimming at V came to 5 bases and at J to 1 base, leaving 3 bases not matched to a gene. The CDR3 has 15 amino acids. Germline loops: CDR1 SGHNT, CDR2 YENEEA. CDR3 in DNA: TGTGCCAGCAGCACCGGACAGGGGGCCCAAGAGACCCAGTACTTC. It encodes CASSTGQGAQETQYF.